This T cell receptor beta chain was obtained from a study of cytomegalovirus exposure and HLA in healthy donors (TCRdb year 2017). About the full investigation: An earlier analysis of several hundred of the donors reported approximately 300 Gb of sequence data and roughly 100 million unique TCR beta sequences from about 200 million T cells. Using immunosequencing, the study profiled T cell repertoires from fewer than 700 subjects and related those repertoires to cytomegalovirus serostatus. Roughly 5 DR-DQ haplotypes were treated as single units for association and clustering because of strong linkage in the cohort. To decide whether each TCR beta V gene segment behaved as functional or pseudogenic, an earlier analysis of some 600 of the donors relied on high-throughput TCR beta sequencing. A later analysis re-analyzed previously published TCR beta repertoires from approximately 670 donors and added high-resolution HLA genotyping to study TCR occurrence patterns. HLA typing covered class I and class II loci at four-digit resolution. The number of typed donors differed by locus: roughly 629-640 for A, B, C, DRB1 and DQB1; approximately 520 for DQA1; approximately 600 for DPA1; and 400 to 480 for DPB1. The study aimed to test whether signatures of past pathogen exposure could be identified by cataloging public T cell receptors. In a later genetic analysis, genome-wide SNP genotypes for about 55% of the roughly 670 donors were used, and that subset was treated as a discovery cohort. In the later analysis, no new phenotypic data were used to find candidate immune exposures; instead, reliance was placed on TCR beta sequences and their occurrence across donors. Donor age, sex, ethnicity and CMV serostatus were compiled together with the repertoire data. Along with the roughly 670-subject first cohort, a separate validation cohort of over a hundred different subjects was used. An early release covering around 630 HLA-typed donors comprised roughly 300 gigabases of sequencing data and 65 million to 100 million unique TCR sequences. The genetic ancestry cluster associated with self-reported Caucasian donors included 80% to 90% of the roughly 380 genotyped donors. On average, roughly 240,000 unique TCR beta nucleotide sequences were sequenced per donor among more than 350 genotyped donors of the cohort, with around 19% of those sequences being non-productive. All discovery cohort repertoires had been generated on a single sequencing platform. High-throughput TCR immunosequencing, statistical association of individual TCRs with disease status, and machine learning were combined to predict cytomegalovirus infection status. Summary of the overall study and its limitations: A group of highly shared sequence variants was considered likely to be a technical artifact of the sequencing pipeline. Most TCR sequences were seen in very few donors, while some public TCRs were found in many individuals. Only TCR beta chains were sequenced in this cohort, and the absence of alpha or paired-chain data limited detectable features. A later genetic analysis associated a missense DCLRE1C variant with V-gene and J-gene trimming of TCR beta chains, and an independent cohort replicated the association. A total of 150 to 200 TCR beta chains were listed by the study as associated with cytomegalovirus. Some IMGT-functional V segments, including TRBV6-2 and TRBV6-3, could not be told apart with the 87-base-pair reads, so those segments were excluded. The earlier analysis of a few hundred of the donors excluded 15 to 20 rarely observed V segments, including chromosome 9 orphons, because counts were too low. Three of the identified cytomegalovirus-associated TCR beta chains were confirmed in vitro to be specific for cytomegalovirus antigens. CMV serostatus was the only immune exposure information available for the cohort. Because some donors lacked HLA typing at each locus, the association tests relied only on the typed subset. Correlated functional status among segregating V segments might be attributable to linkage disequilibrium, but an unknown experimental factor could not be ruled out. A further reported finding was that TCR beta sequences accurately predicted the HLA-A and HLA-B alleles for most subjects in the first cohort. An earlier analysis of approximately 530 of the donors showed that most TCR beta V segments appeared in productive rearrangements either about 87% or about 30% of the time, which broadly matched IMGT annotations. The classifier was reported to diagnose cytomegalovirus status with high specificity and sensitivity in both the original and validation cohorts. The presence/absence analyses assumed that sequencing depth was roughly uniform across donors, and that assumption may not be true. Strong co-occurrence of HLA alleles, especially DR and DQ, made assigning TCR associations to individual alleles difficult. A later analysis found that most CMV-associated TCR beta chains appeared HLA-restricted, with HLA associations seemingly driven largely by CMV exposure. In a later analysis, TCR association rates were found to vary across HLA loci, with the most associated TCRs seen for DRB1 alleles and the fewest for HLA-C alleles. A later analysis reported that several top co-occurrence clusters appeared linked to parvovirus B19, influenza, CMV and Epstein-Barr virus. Compared with the approximately 600-donor mean, donors in an Asian-associated ancestry cluster had fewer N-insertions in productive TCRs, according to a later genetic analysis. At a false discovery rate of 0.05, a later analysis linked roughly 17,000 TCR beta sequences to specific HLA alleles. Compared with equally common non-associated chains, HLA-associated TCR beta chains in a later analysis were more clonally expanded and had lower generation probabilities. It was suggested by the authors that the approach could potentially be generalized to other disease states and immunological phenotypes.

The library was produced with the immunoSEQ multiplex PCR assay. A mixture of 60 forward primers for TCR Vbeta segments and 13 reverse primers for TCR Jbeta segments was used in the multiplex PCR. The CDR3 region of rearranged TCR beta genes was amplified from genomic DNA with a multiplex PCR assay. Amplified TCR beta libraries were sequenced as 87-base-pair reads on the Illumina HiSeq System. The paper's processing steps were these. A later analysis tallied 80 million to 95 million unique TCR beta chains across the 666 repertoires, and approximately 9.9 million of those chains were shared by two or more donors. Raw reads were error-corrected and collapsed into unique sequences with a nearest-neighbor algorithm that merged closely related sequences to remove PCR and sequencing errors. V, D and J gene segments were assigned by aligning CDR3 sequences to IMGT reference sequences. For a sequence to be retained, a match of at least six nucleotides was required to both a V gene segment and a J gene segment. Rearrangements were called productive when the CDR3 lacked stop codons and stayed in frame with V and J; all others were non-productive. CDR3 was defined by IMGT convention, running from the second conserved V-encoded cysteine to the conserved J-encoded phenylalanine. In an earlier analysis of 500 to 650 of the donors, sequences lacking an unambiguous match to a single V gene segment were excluded. An earlier analysis of fewer than 750 of the donors classified V segments as functional when productive rearrangements were above 56.7% and as segregating when the standard deviation between donors was above 5%. A statistical classification framework was developed to diagnose cytomegalovirus status using the catalog of TCR beta chain sequences. In a later analysis, V and J genes were assigned by comparing TCR nucleotide sequences against IMGT/GENE-DB human TR gene sequences. A later analysis assigned CDR3 sequences and most-parsimonious VDJ recombination scenarios with the TCRdist pipeline. A later analysis defined each TCR beta chain by its CDR3 amino acid sequence plus V-gene family, and excluded reads lacking a unique V-gene family. As a way to deal with suspected cross-contamination and a sequencing artifact, a later analysis dropped 592 nucleotide sequences that were highly shared and had low generation probability. In a later analysis, a clonal expansion index was calculated for each public chain from normalized within-repertoire ranks of inferred template counts. In a later analysis, generation probabilities were computed using a VDJ recombination model fitted to out-of-frame rearrangements, and the results were checked against IGoR. In a later analysis, TCR-TCR, TCR-HLA and TCR-CMV co-occurrence was scored with hypergeometric tests, and a repertoire-size bias correction was applied to TCR pairs. To estimate false discovery rates, a later analysis permuted the HLA or CMV assignments 20 times. In a later analysis, co-occurring TCRs were grouped with DBSCAN, and TCRdist sequence similarity was added when clustering was performed within HLA-allele-positive subsets. For co-occurrence clustering, repertoires with fewer than 30,000 or more than 120,000 public chains were excluded, along with roughly 5 repertoires with anomalous nucleotide sharing. Drawn from immuneACCESS, this table holds only the in-frame rearrangements with V and J called that TCRdb kept. Clones are partly lost; checked studies trace under half to an unresolved V gene and leave the rest unexplained. The D gene and trimming were derived from the DNA, and the V and J assignments and clone size from that table. This sample holds 170,000 or so clones; around three quarters were observed only once. The ten top clones hold around 3.1% of the sample.

The cohort was made up of approximately 670 healthy bone marrow donors. At the time of sampling, all cohort members were nominally healthy, though unrecorded immune exposures were likely present. The donor tested CMV seronegative, placing the donor among the roughly 350 seronegative members of the cohort. Each donor provided a peripheral blood sample, and peripheral blood mononuclear cells were used for TCR beta sequencing. Genomic DNA was extracted from the blood cell samples with the Qiagen DNeasy Blood Extraction Kit. Compared with germline, V lacks 2 bases and J lacks 3 bases; bases without a gene match: 12. The CDR3, cysteine through phenylalanine, is 17 amino acids long. The DNA shown is the 51-base CDR3, in frame from base 1. For CDR1 and CDR2, the germline V gene lists MGHRA and YSYEKL. With respect to this clone: The antigen it recognizes is unknown. Base qualities were left out, and no much larger clone turns up one base away.

Sequenced input: PBMCs. The receptor chain draws on TRBV4-1 and TRBJ2-5; TRBD2 aligns with 7 central bases. The sequence derives from a woman aged 40 to 49 in good health and CMV-seronegative. Here the CDR3 is given as CASSQPTRGGIKETQYF. The nucleotide sequence reads as follows: TGCGCCAGCAGCCAACCGACCCGCGGGGGAATAAAAGAGACCCAGTACTTC.